The 20 T cell receptor beta chains given below trace back to one sample, sequenced in a study of blood T cell repertoires in COVID-19 (dated by TCRdb to 2018 to 2021). Library preparation employed the immunoSEQ multiplex PCR assay. TCRdb took this table from immuneACCESS and kept in-frame rearrangements with V and J called. Such tables lack part of the clones; where checked against another copy, unresolved V genes explain under half of the gap, and the rest is unexplained. For this sample the table gives around 200,000 clones, of which around 86% were detected only once. The ten largest make up approximately 5.4% of the sample. Material: peripheral blood. The source of these receptors is a human donor in a cohort sampled during active COVID-19.

On this clone: Different DNA sequences within this sample yield the same CDR3. J is TRBJ2-7 and V is TRBV18; 10 bases align to TRBD1. Germline V gene sequence: CDR1 KGHSH, CDR2 LQKENI. CDR3 length: 14 amino acids. The V segment lost 6 bases and the J segment 3 bases; nucleotides outside the gene matches: 5. This CDR3 reads CASSPGTGVYEQYF. CDR3 coding DNA: TGTGCCAGCTCCCCGGGGACAGGGGTCTACGAGCAGTACTTC.

This clone was observed a single time. The J gene is TRBJ2-7, the V gene TRBV28, with 7 positions matching TRBD1. Germline V lookup: CDR1 MDHEN, CDR2 SYDVKM. The CDR3 length is 14 residues. Trimming took 2 bases from V and 3 from J; bases not matched to a gene: 4. CDR3 sequence reads: CASSLTRQGYEQYF. In nucleotides, the CDR3 is TGTGCCAGCAGTTTAACCCGACAGGGCTACGAGCAGTACTTC.

The CDR3 protein is CATSRPGQGASEQYF. The CDR3 DNA follows: TGTGCCACCAGCAGGCCTGGACAGGGGGCTAGCGAGCAGTACTTC. The genes are TRBV15 and TRBJ2-7; TRBD1 matches at 11 bases. Germline CDR1 LNHNV, CDR2 YYDKDF (reference sequence). Trimming at V came to 3 bases and at J to 6 bases, leaving 7 bases not matched to a gene. CDR3 size: 15 residues.

J is TRBJ2-5 and V is TRBV27, with 10 bases matching TRBD2. The germline CDR1 and CDR2 sequences are MNHEY and SMNVEV (reference sequence). CDR3 size: 17 residues. Losses at the gene ends were 6 bases for V and 5 bases for J; bases not matched to a gene: 15. This CDR3 reads CASSQIRTSGFLETQYF. The DNA for the CDR3 is TGTGCCAGCAGCCAGATTCGGACTAGCGGTTTCTTGGAGACCCAGTACTTC.

The chain combines TRBV9 with TRBJ1-2, with D maybe TRBD1 (5 bases). Trimming removed 3 bases from V and 5 bases from J, with 14 bases in between. The CDR3 is 14 amino acids. Germline CDR1 is SGDLS and CDR2 is YYNGEE. Written as DNA, the CDR3 is TGTGCCAGCAGCGGCCTGGACAAGGGATATGGCTACACCTTC. It yields the protein CASSGLDKGYGYTF.

The V and J genes are TRBV11-2 and TRBJ2-1; the D is unclear. This CDR3 comprises 15 residues. V lost 0 bases and J lost 3, with 9 bases in between. The germline V gene encodes CDR1 SGHAT and CDR2 FQNNGV. CDR3 nucleotide sequence: TGTGCCAGCAGCTTAGATAGAGGCAGCTACAATGAGCAGTTCTTC. Protein: CASSLDRGSYNEQFF.

This clone was seen a single time. The V call is TRBV3-1 (or the pseudogene TRBV3-2), the J call TRBJ1-2; 12 nucleotides line up with TRBD1. This CDR3 is 19 amino acids long. With V trimmed by 0 bases and J by 3 bases, 11 bases remained unmatched. Per the germline V gene, CDR1 is LGHDT and CDR2 is YNNKEL (reference sequence). As DNA, the CDR3 is TGTGCCAGCAGCCAAGACAGGGGGGGACAGGGGGCGAGGCACTATGGCTACACCTTC. This translates into CASSQDRGGQGARHYGYTF.

This chain joins TRBV5-1 and TRBJ1-2; 7 nucleotides match TRBD1. The germline CDR1 and CDR2 sequences are SGHRS and YFSETQ. J lost 3 bases, V lost 4 bases, and 3 bases had no gene match. CDR3 length equals 13 residues. The CDR3 DNA sequence: TGCGCCAGCAGCACGGACAGGCACTATGGCTACACCTTC. It codes for CASSTDRHYGYTF.

The chain carries TRBV4-1 and TRBJ2-1, with 9 bases that match TRBD1. V was clipped by 7 bases and J by 6 bases; unmatched bases: 13. CDR1 and CDR2 from the germline V gene are MGHRA and YSYEKL. The CDR3 runs 16 residues. The CDR3 loop reads CASTPSRDRALNEQFF. DNA of the CDR3: TGCGCCAGCACCCCTTCTCGGGACAGGGCCCTCAATGAGCAGTTCTTC.

The chain uses TRBV4-3 and TRBJ1-1, with D possibly TRBD1 on 6 matching bases. The length of the CDR3 is 14 residues. Trimming shortened V by 0 bases and J by 10 bases, and 15 bases separated the two germline ends. The V gene's germline CDR1 is LGHNA and CDR2 YSLEER. This CDR3 reads CASSQDRGDKGAFF. The CDR3 DNA reads as TGCGCCAGCAGCCAAGATCGGGGGGACAAGGGAGCTTTCTTT.

The genes are TRBV4-1 and TRBJ2-7; 7 positions agree with TRBD1. The V gene's germline CDR1 is MGHRA and CDR2 YSYEKL. The trim removed 3 bases at V and 0 bases at J, leaving 5 bases unmatched. The CDR3 runs 15 residues. CDR3 in amino acids: CASSHLQGYSYEQYF. The DNA of the CDR3 is TGCGCCAGCAGCCACCTACAGGGGTACTCCTACGAGCAGTACTTC.

The rearrangement links TRBV19 to TRBJ2-6, with no clear D. The CDR3 is 15 amino acids. Germline V gene lookup returns CDR1 LNHDA and CDR2 SQIVND (reference sequence). Trimming took 7 bases from V and 0 from J, leaving 10 bases between them. The chain's CDR3 is CASTDRSSGANVLTF. CDR3 bases: TGTGCCAGTACCGATCGGAGCTCTGGGGCCAACGTCCTGACTTTC.

The V and J genes are TRBV28 and TRBJ2-7; 8 positions agree with TRBD1. The germline V gene encodes CDR1 MDHEN and CDR2 SYDVKM. Germline trimming cut 4 bases from V and 4 bases from J; bases unmatched to any gene: 9. This CDR3 has 15 amino acids. CDR3 nucleotide sequence: TGTGCCAGCAGTTCGGCCGGGACAGGACGTTACGAGCAGTACTTC. Translating it yields CASSSAGTGRYEQYF.

The chain combines TRBV30 with TRBJ2-5, with 16 bases fitting TRBD2. This CDR3 is built from 18 residues. After removal of 2 bases from V and 2 bases from J, the junction contained 8 bases not matched to a gene. CDR1 and CDR2 from the germline V gene are GTSNPN and SVGIG (reference sequence). The CDR3 coding sequence is TGTGCCTGGAGTCCCGGGACTAGCGGGAGGGTAGGGCAAGAGACCCAGTACTTC. Translated, it gives CAWSPGTSGRVGQETQYF.

This clone was seen only once. The chain carries TRBV7-6 and TRBJ2-3; D not resolved. This CDR3 spans 12 amino acids. Per germline, CDR1 SGHVS and CDR2 FNYEAQ. Trimming took off 5 bases at V and 7 bases at J, with 10 bases between the two ends. In DNA form, the CDR3 reads TGTGCCAGCAGCCATGCAGGAAATACGCAGTATTTT. It encodes CASSHAGNTQYF.

A single count supports this clone. The chain is built from TRBV7-9 and TRBJ2-7, with TRBD1 matching 8 bases. The trim removed 5 bases at V and 6 bases at J, leaving 12 bases unmatched. Germline values: CDR1 SEHNR, CDR2 FQNEAQ (reference sequence). This CDR3 contains 15 residues. The DNA of the CDR3 is TGTGCCAGCAGCCCCCGCACAGGGGGGCTCCTCGAGCAGTACTTC. Encoded protein: CASSPRTGGLLEQYF.

The V gene is TRBV25-1, the J gene TRBJ1-1, with a weak D call TRBD1 (5 bases). V was cut by 8 bases and J by 4 bases, with 17 bases left in between. The CDR3 covers 14 residues. Germline lookup yields CDR1 MGHDK and CDR2 SYGVNS. The CDR3 nucleotides are TGTGCCAGCGCGGTCGGGGGAGCGTTCACTGAAGCTTTCTTT. Encoded protein: CASAVGGAFTEAFF.

The J gene is TRBJ1-3, the V gene TRBV27; D gene ambiguous. The CDR3 has 13 residues. V was cut by 5 bases and J by 3 bases, with 8 bases left in between. Germline-derived CDR1 and CDR2 are MNHEY and SMNVEV (reference sequence). CDR3 sequence: CASSISVGNTIYF. Written as DNA, the CDR3 is TGTGCCAGCAGTATCTCCGTTGGAAACACCATATATTTT.

The rearrangement uses TRBV3-1 (or the pseudogene TRBV3-2) and TRBJ2-2; tentatively, D is TRBD1 (6 bases). The V gene lost 0 bases and the J gene lost 8 bases, with 19 bases spanning the gap. The germline V gene encodes CDR1 LGHDT and CDR2 YNNKEL (reference sequence). The CDR3 totals 17 residues. The CDR3 DNA sequence: TGTGCCAGCAGCCAAGAAAATCAGGGGCTGGCCACGGGGGAGCTGTTTTTT. It codes for CASSQENQGLATGELFF.

Concerning this clone: This specimen includes other DNA sequences encoding the same CDR3. This rearrangement joins TRBV18 to TRBJ1-2; a weak D match, TRBD1 (5 bases). In germline, CDR1 is KGHSH, CDR2 LQKENI. The CDR3 contains 13 residues. V was pared by 3 bases and J by 5 bases, with 10 bases between. DNA for the CDR3: TGTGCCAGCTCACCTGGGACTGATTATGGCTACACCTTC. Amino acids: CASSPGTDYGYTF.